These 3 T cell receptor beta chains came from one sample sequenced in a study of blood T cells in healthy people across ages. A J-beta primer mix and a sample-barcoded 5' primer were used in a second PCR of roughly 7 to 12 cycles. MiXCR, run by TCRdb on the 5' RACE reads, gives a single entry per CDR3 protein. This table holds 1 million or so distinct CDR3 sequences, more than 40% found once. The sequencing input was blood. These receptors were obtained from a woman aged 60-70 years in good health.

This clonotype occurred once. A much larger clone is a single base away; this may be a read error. The CDR3 DNA reads as TGTGCCAGCAGCTCTGGCGGGCGGGAGGTAACAGATACGCAGTATTTT. Translated: CASSSGGREVTDTQYF. The genes are TRBV7-2 and TRBJ2-3, with 8 bases that match TRBD2. CDR3 length: 16 amino acids. The germline V gene has CDR1 SGHTA and CDR2 FQGNSA. J lost 3 bases, V lost 4 bases, and 9 bases had no gene match.

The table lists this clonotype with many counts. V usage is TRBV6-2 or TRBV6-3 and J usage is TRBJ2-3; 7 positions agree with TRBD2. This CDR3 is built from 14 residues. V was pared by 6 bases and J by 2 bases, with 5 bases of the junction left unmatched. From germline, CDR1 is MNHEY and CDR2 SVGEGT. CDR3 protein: CASSRLALTDTQYF. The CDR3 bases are TGTGCCAGCAGCCGACTAGCTCTCACAGATACGCAGTATTTT.

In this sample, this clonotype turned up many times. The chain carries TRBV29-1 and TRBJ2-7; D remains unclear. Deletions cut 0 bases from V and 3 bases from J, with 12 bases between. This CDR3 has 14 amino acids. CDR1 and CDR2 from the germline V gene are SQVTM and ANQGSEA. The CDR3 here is CSVEEDGAHYEQYF. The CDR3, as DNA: TGCAGCGTTGAAGAAGACGGAGCCCACTACGAGCAGTACTTC.